This is a list of T cell receptor beta chains from one sample in a study of cytomegalovirus exposure and HLA in healthy donors. Profiling relied on immunoSEQ multiplex PCR, and the TCRdb table lists in-frame clones only, not all of them. The repertoire holds 150,000 to 200,000 clones, with about 70% as singletons. The sample was PBMCs. These receptors all come from a middle-aged woman in good health and CMV-seropositive. CDR3s include the opening cysteine and the closing phenylalanine or tryptophan. D genes are given only for firm matches. Clone size is stated in some rows and not others, as once, few, many or a class when expanded.

-	-	TRBJ1-1	TRBV10-3	TGTGCCATCCGGAACGGGGGAGCCTTTGAAGCTTTCTTT	CAIRNGGAFEAFF
-	TRBD1	TRBJ2-7	TRBV5-6	TGTGCCAGCAGCTTTAGACAACCGGGACAGGGGGCTCCCGAGCAGTACTTC	CASSFRQPGQGAPEQYF
few	-	TRBJ1-2	TRBV27	TGTGCCAGCAGTAGAGCCGGGACATTCTATGGCTACACCTTC	CASSRAGTFYGYTF
-	-	TRBJ1-1	TRBV6-5	TGTGCCAGCAGTTACTCGATGGGGGGGACTGAAGCTTTCTTT	CASSYSMGGTEAFF
-	TRBD1	TRBJ1-3	TRBV18	TGTGCCAGCTCACCACGCGGGACAGGACCCTCTGGAAACACCATATATTTT	CASSPRGTGPSGNTIYF
few	TRBD1	TRBJ1-2	TRBV5-6	TGTGCCAGCAGCCCGGCGGGGGACAGGTTTCGGACCTTC	CASSPAGDRFRTF
-	-	TRBJ1-3	TRBV28	TGTGCCAGTAAACTAGGAGGGGCTGGAAACACCATATATTTT	CASKLGGAGNTIYF
-	-	TRBJ2-3	TRBV5-1	TGCGCCAGCAGCTTATCTCCCACTAGCACAGATACGCAGTATTTT	CASSLSPTSTDTQYF
few	-	TRBJ1-5	TRBV2	TGTGCCAGCAGTATCACAGGGAACCAGCCCCAGCATTTT	CASSITGNQPQHF
-	-	TRBJ1-3	TRBV5-4	TGTGCCAGCAGCAGGCAGACAGAAATTGGGACCATATATTTT	CASSRQTEIGTIYF
once	-	TRBJ2-2	TRBV7-8	TGTGCCAGCAGCCTTACAAGAATGACCGAACTAAACACCGGGGAGCTGTTTTTT	CASSLTRMTELNTGELFF
few	TRBD2	TRBJ2-1	TRBV7-2	TGTGCCAGCAGCTTAGGACTAGCGGTCTACAATGAGCAGTTCTTC	CASSLGLAVYNEQFF
few	TRBD1	TRBJ2-7	TRBV11-2	TGTGCCAGCAGCTTGGGGACAGAATCCTACGAGCAGTACTTC	CASSLGTESYEQYF
-	TRBD2	TRBJ2-7	TRBV2	TGTGCCTCCGACAGCGGGGGCTACGAGCAGTACTTC	CASDSGGYEQYF
-	-	TRBJ2-6	TRBV28	TGTGCCAGCACCCGCTCTGGGGCCAACGTCCTGACTTTC	CASTRSGANVLTF
-	TRBD2	TRBJ2-7	TRBV7-2	TGTGCCAGCAGCTTATATCCTAGCGGGGTTAGAAACGAGCAGTACTTC	CASSLYPSGVRNEQYF
-	-	TRBJ1-2	TRBV30	TGTGCCTGGACTTTGAGGGGGAACTATGGCTACCCCTTC	CAWTLRGNYGYPF
-	TRBD2	TRBJ2-3	TRBV19	TGTGCCAGTAGAAAGTCGAGCGGCGGGGGGCCAGATACGCAGTATTTT	CASRKSSGGGPDTQYF
-	-	TRBJ2-7	TRBV9	TGTGCCAGCAGCGTAGCTCCCGAGTACGAGCAGTACTTC	CASSVAPEYEQYF
-	TRBD1	TRBJ2-1	TRBV4-2	TGTGCCAGCAGCCAAGATTTGACAGGGGGCTTGGCGCGGCAGTTCTTC	CASSQDLTGGLARQFF
-	-	TRBJ1-1	TRBV5-1	TGCGCCAGCAGCTTGGAGGGGTCCGGGGCTTTCTTT	CASSLEGSGAFF
-	TRBD2	TRBJ2-1	TRBV11-2	TGTGCCAGCAGCTTGGTCCTAGCGGGGCCAAAGGTCTACAATGAGCAGTTCTTC	CASSLVLAGPKVYNEQFF
-	-	TRBJ1-5	TRBV2	TGTGCCAGCAGGGACAGTTATAGCAATCAGCCCCAGCATTTT	CASRDSYSNQPQHF
-	-	TRBJ1-3	TRBV7-2	TGTGCCAGCAGCTTAACCCTGCTGGCCAGGGGCCCTGGAAACACCATATATTTT	CASSLTLLARGPGNTIYF
-	TRBD1	TRBJ2-2	TRBV7-6	TGTGCCAGCAGCCCCCCCGACAGGGGGGGTACCGGGGAGCTGTTTTTT	CASSPPDRGGTGELFF
few	TRBD1	TRBJ1-2	TRBV19	TGTGCCAGTAGTGGCAGGGGGAACTCTAACTATGGCTACACCTTC	CASSGRGNSNYGYTF
-	TRBD1	TRBJ2-7	TRBV27	TGTGCCAGCAGTTTATCCAGGACAGGAGGCTACGAGCAGTACTTC	CASSLSRTGGYEQYF
-	TRBD2	TRBJ2-7	TRBV15	TGTGCCACCAGCCTCTTCCGGACTAGCGGGAGTGTCGAGCAGTACTTC	CATSLFRTSGSVEQYF
-	TRBD1	TRBJ1-1	TRBV7-9	TGTGCCAGTTCAGGGGGAACGAACACTGAAGCTTTCTTT	CASSGGTNTEAFF
once	TRBD2	TRBJ2-7	TRBV11-3	TGTGCCAGCAGCCAAGGACTAGCGGGAGATGAGCAGTACTTC	CASSQGLAGDEQYF
few	-	TRBJ2-3	TRBV14	TGTGCCAGCAGCCAATTAGTAGTTACGCAGTATTTT	CASSQLVVTQYF
-	-	TRBJ2-2	TRBV4-2	TGTGCCAGCAGCCAAGTTACAGGGAACACCGGGGAGCTGTTTTTT	CASSQVTGNTGELFF
few	-	TRBJ1-5	TRBV7-9	TGTTCCAGCAGCTGGGGGGTAGGTCAGCCCCAGCATTTT	CSSSWGVGQPQHF
-	TRBD2	TRBJ2-1	TRBV6-1	TGTGCCAGCAGTGAAGGTCTAGCGGGTGGAGAGCAGTTCTTC	CASSEGLAGGEQFF
-	-	TRBJ1-2	TRBV15	TGTGCCACCAGCAGAGATTGGGCAGAGCCGTATGGCTACACCTTC	CATSRDWAEPYGYTF